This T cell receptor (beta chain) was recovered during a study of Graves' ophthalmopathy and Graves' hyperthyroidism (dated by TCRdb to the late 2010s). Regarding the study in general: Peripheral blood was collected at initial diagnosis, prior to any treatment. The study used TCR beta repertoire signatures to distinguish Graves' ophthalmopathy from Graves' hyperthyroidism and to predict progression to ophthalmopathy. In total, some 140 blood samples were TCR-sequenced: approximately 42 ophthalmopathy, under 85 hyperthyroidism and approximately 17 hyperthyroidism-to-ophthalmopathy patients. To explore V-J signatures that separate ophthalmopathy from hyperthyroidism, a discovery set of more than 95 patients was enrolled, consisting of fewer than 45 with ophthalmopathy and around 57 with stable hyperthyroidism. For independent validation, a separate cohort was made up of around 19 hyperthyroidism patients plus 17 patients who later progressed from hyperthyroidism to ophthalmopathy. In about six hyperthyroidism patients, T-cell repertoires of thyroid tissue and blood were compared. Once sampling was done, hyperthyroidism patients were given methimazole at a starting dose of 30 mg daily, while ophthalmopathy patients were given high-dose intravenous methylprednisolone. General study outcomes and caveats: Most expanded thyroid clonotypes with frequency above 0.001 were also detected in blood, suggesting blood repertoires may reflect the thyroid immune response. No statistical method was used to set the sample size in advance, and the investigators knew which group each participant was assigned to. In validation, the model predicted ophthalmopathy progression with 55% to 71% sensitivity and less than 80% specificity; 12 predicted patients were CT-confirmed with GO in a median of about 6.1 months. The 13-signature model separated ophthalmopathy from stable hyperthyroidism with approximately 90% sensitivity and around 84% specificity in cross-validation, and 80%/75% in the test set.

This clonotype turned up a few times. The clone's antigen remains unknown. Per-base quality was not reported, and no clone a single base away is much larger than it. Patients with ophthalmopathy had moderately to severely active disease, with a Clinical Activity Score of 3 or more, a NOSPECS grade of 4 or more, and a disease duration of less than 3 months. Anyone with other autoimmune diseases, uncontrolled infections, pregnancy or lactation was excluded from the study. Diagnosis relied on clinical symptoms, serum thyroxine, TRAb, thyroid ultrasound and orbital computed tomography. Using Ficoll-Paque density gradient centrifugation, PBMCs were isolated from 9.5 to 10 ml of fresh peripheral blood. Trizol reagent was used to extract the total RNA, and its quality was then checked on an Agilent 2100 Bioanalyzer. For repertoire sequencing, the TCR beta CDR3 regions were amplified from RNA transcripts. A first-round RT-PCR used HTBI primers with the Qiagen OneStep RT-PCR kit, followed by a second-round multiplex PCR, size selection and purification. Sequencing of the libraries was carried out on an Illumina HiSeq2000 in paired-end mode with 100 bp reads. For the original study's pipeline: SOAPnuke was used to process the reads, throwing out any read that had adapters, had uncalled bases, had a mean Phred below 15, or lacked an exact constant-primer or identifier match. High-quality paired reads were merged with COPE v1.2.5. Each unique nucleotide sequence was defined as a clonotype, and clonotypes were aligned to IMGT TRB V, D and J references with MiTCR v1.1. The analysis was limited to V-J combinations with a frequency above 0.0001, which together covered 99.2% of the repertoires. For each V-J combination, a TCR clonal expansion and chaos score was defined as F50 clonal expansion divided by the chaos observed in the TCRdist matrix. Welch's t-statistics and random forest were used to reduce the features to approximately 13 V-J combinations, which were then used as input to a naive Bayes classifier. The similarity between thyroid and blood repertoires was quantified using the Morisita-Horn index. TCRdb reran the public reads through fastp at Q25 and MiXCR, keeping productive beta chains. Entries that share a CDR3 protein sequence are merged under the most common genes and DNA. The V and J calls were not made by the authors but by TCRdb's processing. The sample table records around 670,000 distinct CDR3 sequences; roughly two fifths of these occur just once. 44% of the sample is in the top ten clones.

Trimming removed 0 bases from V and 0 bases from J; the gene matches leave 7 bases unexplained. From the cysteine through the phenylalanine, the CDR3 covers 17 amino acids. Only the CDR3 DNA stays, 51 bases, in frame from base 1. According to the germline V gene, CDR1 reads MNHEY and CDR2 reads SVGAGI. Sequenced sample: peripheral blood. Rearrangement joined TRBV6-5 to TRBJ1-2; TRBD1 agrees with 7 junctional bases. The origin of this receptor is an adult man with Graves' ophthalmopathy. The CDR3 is CASSYSGRGSPNYGYTF. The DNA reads TGTGCCAGCAGTTACTCGGGCAGGGGGTCACCTAACTATGGCTACACCTTC.